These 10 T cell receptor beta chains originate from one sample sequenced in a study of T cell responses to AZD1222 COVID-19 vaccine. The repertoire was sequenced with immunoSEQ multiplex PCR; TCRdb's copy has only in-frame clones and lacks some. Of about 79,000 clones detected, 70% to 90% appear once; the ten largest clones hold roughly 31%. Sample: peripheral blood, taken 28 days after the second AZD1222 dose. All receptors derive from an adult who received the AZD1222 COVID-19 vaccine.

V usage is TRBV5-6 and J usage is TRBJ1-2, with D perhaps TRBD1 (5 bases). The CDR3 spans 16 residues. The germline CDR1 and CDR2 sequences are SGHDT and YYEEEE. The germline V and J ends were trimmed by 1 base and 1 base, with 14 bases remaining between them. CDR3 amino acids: CASSLPQTGLNYGYTF. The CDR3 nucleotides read TGTGCCAGCAGCTTGCCTCAAACAGGACTTAACTATGGCTACACCTTC.

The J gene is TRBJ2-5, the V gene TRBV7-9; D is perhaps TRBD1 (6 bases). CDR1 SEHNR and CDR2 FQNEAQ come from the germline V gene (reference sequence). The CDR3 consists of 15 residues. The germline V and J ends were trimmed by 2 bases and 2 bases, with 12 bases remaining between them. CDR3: CASSLSGTPQETQYF. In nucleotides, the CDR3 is TGTGCCAGCAGCTTATCCGGGACACCTCAAGAGACCCAGTACTTC. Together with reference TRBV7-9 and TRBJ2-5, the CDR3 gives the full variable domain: DTGVSQNPRHKITKRGQNVTFRCDPISEHNRLYWYRQTLGQGPEFLTYFQNEAQLEKSRLLSDRFSAERPKGSFSTLEIQRTEQGDSAMYLCASSLSGTPQETQYFGPGTRLLVL.

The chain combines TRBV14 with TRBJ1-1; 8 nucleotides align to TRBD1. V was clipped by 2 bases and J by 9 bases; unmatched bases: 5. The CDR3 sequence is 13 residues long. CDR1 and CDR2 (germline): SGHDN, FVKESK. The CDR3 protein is CASSQTRGRKAFF. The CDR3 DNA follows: TGTGCCAGCAGCCAAACCAGGGGGCGGAAAGCTTTCTTT.

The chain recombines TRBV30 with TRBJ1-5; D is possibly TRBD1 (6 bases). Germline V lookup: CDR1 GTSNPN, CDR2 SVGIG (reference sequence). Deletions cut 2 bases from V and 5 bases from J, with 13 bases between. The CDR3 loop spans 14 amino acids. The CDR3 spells CAWSSTGFDQPQHF. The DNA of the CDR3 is TGTGCCTGGAGTTCTACAGGGTTTGATCAGCCCCAGCATTTT.

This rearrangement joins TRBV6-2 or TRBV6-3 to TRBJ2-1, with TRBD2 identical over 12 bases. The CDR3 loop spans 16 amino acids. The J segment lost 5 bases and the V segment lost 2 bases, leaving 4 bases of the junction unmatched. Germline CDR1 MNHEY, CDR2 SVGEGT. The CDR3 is CASSYPGLAGNNEQFF. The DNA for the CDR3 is TGTGCCAGCAGTTACCCCGGACTAGCGGGAAACAATGAGCAGTTCTTC.

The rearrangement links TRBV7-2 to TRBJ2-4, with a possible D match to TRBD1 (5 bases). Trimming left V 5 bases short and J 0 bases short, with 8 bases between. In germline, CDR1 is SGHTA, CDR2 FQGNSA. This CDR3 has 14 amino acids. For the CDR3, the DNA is TGTGCCAGCAGCAGGGGTTTAGCCAAAAACATTCAGTACTTC. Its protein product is CASSRGLAKNIQYF.

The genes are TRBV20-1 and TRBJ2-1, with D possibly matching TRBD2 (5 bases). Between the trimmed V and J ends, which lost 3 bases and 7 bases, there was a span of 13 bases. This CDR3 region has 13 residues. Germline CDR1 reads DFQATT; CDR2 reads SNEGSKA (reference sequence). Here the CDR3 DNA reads TGCAGTGCTAGTTCACGAGGGATTAATGAGCAGTTCTTC. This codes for CSASSRGINEQFF.

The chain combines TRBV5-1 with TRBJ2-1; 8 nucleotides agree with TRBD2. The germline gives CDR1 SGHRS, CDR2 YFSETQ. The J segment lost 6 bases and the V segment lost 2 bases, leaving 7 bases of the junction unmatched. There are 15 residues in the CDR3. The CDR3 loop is CASSLGLAWGNEQFF. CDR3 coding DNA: TGCGCCAGCAGCTTAGGACTAGCTTGGGGCAATGAGCAGTTCTTC.

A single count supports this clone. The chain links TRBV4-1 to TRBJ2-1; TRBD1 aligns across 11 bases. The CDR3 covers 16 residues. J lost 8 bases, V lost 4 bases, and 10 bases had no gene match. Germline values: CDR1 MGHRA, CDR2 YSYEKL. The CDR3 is CASSPFVDRGLDEQFF. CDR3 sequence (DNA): TGCGCCAGCAGCCCGTTCGTGGACAGGGGGCTGGATGAGCAGTTCTTC.

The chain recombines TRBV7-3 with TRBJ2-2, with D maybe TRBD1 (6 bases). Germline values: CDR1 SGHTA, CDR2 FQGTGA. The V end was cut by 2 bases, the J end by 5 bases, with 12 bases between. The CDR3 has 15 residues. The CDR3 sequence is CASSLGGPGTGELFF. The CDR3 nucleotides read TGTGCCAGCAGCTTAGGGGGCCCGGGGACCGGGGAGCTGTTTTTT.